The TCR beta chain described here comes from a study of Graves' ophthalmopathy and Graves' hyperthyroidism. Overall study findings and caveats: A model built from 13 signatures distinguished ophthalmopathy from stable hyperthyroidism with 85% to 90% sensitivity and about 77% specificity.

With 1 base removed from V and 3 bases from J, the gap between germline ends came to 10 bases. Germline V gene data show CDR1 as KGHDR and CDR2 as SFDVKD. The CDR3 totals 15 residues. The authors amplified TCR beta CDR3 regions, and they did so from RNA transcripts for repertoire sequencing. HTBI-primed first-round RT-PCR preceded second-round multiplex PCR. A single record per CDR3 protein comes from TCRdb applying MiXCR to the multiplex PCR reads. The sample lists 45,000 to 60,000 distinct CDR3 sequences, approximately 52% occurring once. In this sample, this clonotype is medium-sized. The antigen is not known.

This sequence originates from an adult woman with Graves' ophthalmopathy. What was sequenced was peripheral blood. V usage is TRBV24-1 and J usage is TRBJ2-3; the D gene is possibly TRBD2 (5 bases). The CDR3 spells CATSDLRDSTDTQYF. In DNA, the CDR3 is TGTGCCACCAGTGATTTACGGGATTCTACAGATACGCAGTATTTT.